The TCR beta chain described here comes from a study of blood T cell repertoires in COVID-19. Overall study context: Acute and convalescent COVID-19 samples came from the United States, Italy and Spain.

Method: immunoSEQ multiplex PCR; TCRdb's copy keeps in-frame clones and lacks some. The sample has about 74,000 clones; approximately 84% are singletons. The trim removed 4 bases at V and 1 base at J, leaving 10 bases unmatched. Germline lookup yields CDR1 LGHDT and CDR2 YNNKEL (reference sequence). The CDR3 is 19 amino acids. This clone was seen just once. This chain uses TRBV3-1 (or the pseudogene TRBV3-2) with TRBJ2-1; TRBD2 matches 13 bases. This TCR was recovered from a man between 65 and 85 years old with acute or convalescent COVID-19. Sequenced: peripheral blood. CDR3 sequence (DNA): TGTGCCAGCAGCCTCCTCCGGACTAGCGGGAGCGTGTCCTACAATGAGCAGTTCTTC. As protein: CASSLLRTSGSVSYNEQFF.